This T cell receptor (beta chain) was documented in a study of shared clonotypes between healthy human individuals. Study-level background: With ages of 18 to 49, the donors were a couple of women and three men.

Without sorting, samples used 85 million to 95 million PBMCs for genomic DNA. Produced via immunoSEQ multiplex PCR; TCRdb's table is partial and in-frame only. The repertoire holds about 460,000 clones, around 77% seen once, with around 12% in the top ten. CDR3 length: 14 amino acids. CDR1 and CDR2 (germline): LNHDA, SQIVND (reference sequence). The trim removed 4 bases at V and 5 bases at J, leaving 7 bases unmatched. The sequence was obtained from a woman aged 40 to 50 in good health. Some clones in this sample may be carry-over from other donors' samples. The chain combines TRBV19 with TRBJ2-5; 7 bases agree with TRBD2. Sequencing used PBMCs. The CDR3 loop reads CASSTAGTTETQYF. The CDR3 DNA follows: TGTGCCAGTAGTACGGCCGGGACTACGGAGACCCAGTACTTC.